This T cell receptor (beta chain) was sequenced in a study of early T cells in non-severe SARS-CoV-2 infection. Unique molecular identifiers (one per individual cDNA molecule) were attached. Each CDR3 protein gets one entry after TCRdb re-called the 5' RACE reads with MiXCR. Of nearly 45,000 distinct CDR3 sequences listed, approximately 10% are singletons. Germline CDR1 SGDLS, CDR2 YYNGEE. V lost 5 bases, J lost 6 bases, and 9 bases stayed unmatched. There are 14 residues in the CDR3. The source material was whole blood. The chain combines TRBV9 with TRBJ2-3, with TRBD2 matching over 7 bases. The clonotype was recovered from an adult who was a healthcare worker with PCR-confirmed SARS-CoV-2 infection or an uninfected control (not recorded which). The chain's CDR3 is CASSARAGSDTQYF. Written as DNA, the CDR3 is TGTGCCAGCAGTGCCCGAGCGGGGTCCGATACGCAGTATTTT.